This T cell receptor beta chain was identified in a study of control samples from healthy donors and cancer patients. Profiled with immunoSEQ multiplex PCR; TCRdb holds only in-frame clones, not every one. Altogether over 55,000 clones are present, 80% to 95% being singletons, with the ten largest covering approximately 0.95%. V lost 2 bases and J lost 7, with 15 bases in between. CDR3 length equals 14 residues. Germline CDR1 MNHEY, CDR2 SVGEGT. Input material: PBMCs. The receptor was derived from a young man with colorectal cancer. V usage is TRBV6-2 or TRBV6-3 and J usage is TRBJ2-7; weak D call: TRBD1 (6 bases). The DNA of the CDR3 is TGTGCCAGCAGTTACATGGGACAATCATTTGAGCAGTACTTC. It translates to CASSYMGQSFEQYF.